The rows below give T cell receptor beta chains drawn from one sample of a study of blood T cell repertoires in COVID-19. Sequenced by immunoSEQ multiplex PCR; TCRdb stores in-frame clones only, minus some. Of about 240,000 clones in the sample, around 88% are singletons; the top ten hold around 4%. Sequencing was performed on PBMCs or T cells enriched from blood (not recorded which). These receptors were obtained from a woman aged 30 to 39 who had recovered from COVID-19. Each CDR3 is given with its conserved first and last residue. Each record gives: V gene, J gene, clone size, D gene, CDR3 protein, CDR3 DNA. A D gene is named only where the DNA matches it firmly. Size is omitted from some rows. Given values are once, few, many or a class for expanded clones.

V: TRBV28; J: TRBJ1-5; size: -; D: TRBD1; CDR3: CASRSGTGGIGNQPQHF; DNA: TGTGCCAGCAGATCTGGGACAGGGGGCATTGGCAATCAGCCCCAGCATTTT
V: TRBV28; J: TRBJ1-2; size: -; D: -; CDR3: CASSLSAVIRGYTF; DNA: TGTGCCAGCAGTTTAAGTGCGGTGATCCGTGGCTACACCTTC
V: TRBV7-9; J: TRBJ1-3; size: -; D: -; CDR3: CASPEAGEAGNTIYF; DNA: TGTGCCAGCCCCGAAGCGGGGGAGGCTGGAAACACCATATATTTT
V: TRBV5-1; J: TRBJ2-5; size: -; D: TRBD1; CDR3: CASSYGYRGVQETQYF; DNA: TGCGCCAGCAGCTACGGGTACAGGGGCGTACAAGAGACCCAGTACTTC
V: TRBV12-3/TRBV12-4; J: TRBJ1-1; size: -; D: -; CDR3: CASSLSLEAFF; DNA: TGTGCCAGCAGTTTGAGTCTGGAAGCTTTCTTT
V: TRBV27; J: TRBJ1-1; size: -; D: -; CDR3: CASSPKRGTGNTEAFF; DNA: TGTGCCTCCTCCCCCAAGAGAGGTACCGGGAACACTGAAGCTTTCTTT
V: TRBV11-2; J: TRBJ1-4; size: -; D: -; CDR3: CASSYTVGTNEKLFF; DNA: TGTGCCAGCAGCTATACGGTGGGCACTAATGAAAAACTGTTTTTT
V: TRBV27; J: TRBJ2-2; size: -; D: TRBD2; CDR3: CASSFRLAAGELFF; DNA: TGTGCCAGCTCCTTCAGACTAGCGGCCGGGGAGCTGTTTTTT
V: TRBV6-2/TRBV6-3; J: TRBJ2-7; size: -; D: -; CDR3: CASSYTERRGQYF; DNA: TGTGCCAGCAGTTACACCGAAAGAAGGGGGCAGTACTTC
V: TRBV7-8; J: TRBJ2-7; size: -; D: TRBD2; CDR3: CASSNIAGANSYEQYF; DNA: TGTGCCAGCAGCAATATAGCGGGAGCCAACTCCTACGAGCAGTACTTC
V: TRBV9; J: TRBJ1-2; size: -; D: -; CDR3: CASSVMGGVGYTF; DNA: TGTGCCAGCAGCGTAATGGGGGGTGTTGGCTACACCTTC
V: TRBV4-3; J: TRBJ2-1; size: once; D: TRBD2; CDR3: CASSQDPASGVTAYEQFF; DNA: TGCGCCAGCAGCCAAGATCCGGCTAGCGGGGTTACCGCTTATGAGCAGTTCTTC
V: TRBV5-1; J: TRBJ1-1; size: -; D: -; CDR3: CASSSSPGRRLNTEAFF; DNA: TGCGCCAGCAGCTCCAGCCCCGGCCGGAGACTGAACACTGAAGCTTTCTTT
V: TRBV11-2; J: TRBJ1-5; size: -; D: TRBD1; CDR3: CASSLGPGGYNQPQHF; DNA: TGTGCCAGCAGCTTAGGGCCAGGGGGGTACAATCAGCCCCAGCATTTT
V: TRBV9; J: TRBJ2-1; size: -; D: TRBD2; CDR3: CASSGTSGGASYNEQFF; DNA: TGTGCCAGCAGCGGGACTAGCGGAGGGGCCTCCTACAATGAGCAGTTCTTC
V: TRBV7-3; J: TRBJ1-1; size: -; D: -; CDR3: CASSLQGNTEAFF; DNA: TGTGCCAGCAGCTTGCAGGGAAACACTGAAGCTTTCTTT
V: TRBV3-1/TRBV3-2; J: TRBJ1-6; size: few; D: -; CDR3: CASSQERPGANSPLHF; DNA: TGTGCCAGCAGCCAAGAACGTCCGGGAGCGAATTCACCCCTCCACTTT
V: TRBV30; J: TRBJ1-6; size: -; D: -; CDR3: CAWSPLNSPLHF; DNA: TGTGCCTGGAGTCCCCTCAATTCACCCCTCCACTTT
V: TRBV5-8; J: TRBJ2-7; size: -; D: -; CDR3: CASSLAGTPTEQYF; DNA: TGTGCCAGCAGCTTAGCCGGGACTCCCACCGAGCAGTACTTC
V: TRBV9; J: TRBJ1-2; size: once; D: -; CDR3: CASSVLGQGYTF; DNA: TGTGCCAGCAGCGTCCTGGGGCAGGGCTACACCTTC
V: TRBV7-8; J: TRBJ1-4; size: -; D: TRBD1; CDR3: CASSSGQGAYEKLFF; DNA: TGTGCCAGCAGCTCAGGACAGGGGGCATATGAAAAACTGTTTTTT
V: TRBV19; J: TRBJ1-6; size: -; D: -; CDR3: CASRDSGNSPLHF; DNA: TGTGCCAGTAGGGACAGTGGGAATTCACCCCTCCACTTT
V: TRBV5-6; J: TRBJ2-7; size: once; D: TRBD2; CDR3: CASSWESGLAAPYEQYF; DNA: TGTGCCAGCAGCTGGGAATCAGGGCTAGCGGCCCCCTACGAGCAGTACTTC
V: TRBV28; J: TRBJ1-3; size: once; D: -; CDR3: CASIRGLPSGNTIYF; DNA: TGTGCCAGCATTAGAGGATTACCCTCTGGAAACACCATATATTTT
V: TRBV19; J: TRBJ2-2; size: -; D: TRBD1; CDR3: CASSRQGIGGELFF; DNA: TGTGCCAGTAGTAGACAGGGTATTGGCGGGGAGCTGTTTTTT
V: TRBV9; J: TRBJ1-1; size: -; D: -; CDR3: CASTSDSRPENTEAFF; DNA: TGTGCCAGCACCTCGGACAGCCGCCCTGAGAACACTGAAGCTTTCTTT
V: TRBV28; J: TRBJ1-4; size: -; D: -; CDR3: CASSFYEKLFF; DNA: TGTGCCAGCAGTTTCTATGAAAAACTGTTTTTT
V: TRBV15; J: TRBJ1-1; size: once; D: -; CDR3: CATSLSRRDTEAFF; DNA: TGTGCCACCAGTTTGTCCCGGAGGGACACTGAAGCTTTCTTT
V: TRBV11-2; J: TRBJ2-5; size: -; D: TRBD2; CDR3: CASSKTGASGSGETQYF; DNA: TGTGCCAGCAGCAAAACCGGGGCTAGCGGGAGCGGGGAGACCCAGTACTTC
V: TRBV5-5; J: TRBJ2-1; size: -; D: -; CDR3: CASSLGGSWSDEQFF; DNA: TGTGCCAGCAGCTTGGGCGGCAGCTGGTCGGATGAGCAGTTCTTC
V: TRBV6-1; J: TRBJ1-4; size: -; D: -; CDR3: CASSEASGRSEKLFF; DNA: TGTGCCAGCAGTGAAGCTTCAGGGCGGAGTGAAAAACTGTTTTTT
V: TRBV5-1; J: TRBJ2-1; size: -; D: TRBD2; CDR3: CASSFSGSSYNEQFF; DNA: TGCGCCAGCAGCTTTAGCGGGAGCTCCTACAATGAGCAGTTCTTC
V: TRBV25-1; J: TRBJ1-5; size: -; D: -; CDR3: CASSEIYSNQPQHF; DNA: TGTGCCAGCAGTGAAATTTATAGCAATCAGCCCCAGCATTTT
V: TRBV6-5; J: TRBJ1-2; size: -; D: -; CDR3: CASSYSGRRVRGYTF; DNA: TGTGCCAGCAGTTACTCGGGCAGGAGGGTCCGTGGCTACACCTTC
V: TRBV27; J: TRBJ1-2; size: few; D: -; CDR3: CASSFRTGTNYGYTF; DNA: TGTGCCAGCAGTTTCCGTACAGGCACTAACTATGGCTACACCTTC
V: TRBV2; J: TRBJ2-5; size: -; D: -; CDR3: CASSIGTLQETQYF; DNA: TGTGCCAGCAGTATCGGGACTCTTCAAGAGACCCAGTACTTC
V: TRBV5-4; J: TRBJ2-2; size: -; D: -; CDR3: CASSRVRDLNTGELFF; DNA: TGTGCCAGCAGCCGCGTGCGGGACCTTAACACCGGGGAGCTGTTTTTT
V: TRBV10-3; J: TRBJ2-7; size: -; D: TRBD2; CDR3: CAISTGTSGGKYEQYF; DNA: TGTGCCATCAGTACCGGGACTAGCGGAGGGAAATACGAGCAGTACTTC
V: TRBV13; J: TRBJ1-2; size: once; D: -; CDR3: CASSSYRSQGYTF; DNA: TGTGCCAGCAGCTCTTATCGGAGTCAAGGCTACACCTTC
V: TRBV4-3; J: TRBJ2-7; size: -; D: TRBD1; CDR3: CASSQGWTGGLYEQYF; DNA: TGCGCCAGCAGCCAAGGATGGACAGGGGGACTCTACGAGCAGTACTTC
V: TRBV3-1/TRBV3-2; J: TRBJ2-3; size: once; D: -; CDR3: CASSPGLSDTQYF; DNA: TGTGCCAGCAGTCCCGGACTGTCGGATACGCAGTATTTT
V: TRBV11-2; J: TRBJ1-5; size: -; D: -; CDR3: CASSLDRGGYQPQHF; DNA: TGTGCCAGCAGCTTAGATCGGGGGGGGTATCAGCCCCAGCATTTT
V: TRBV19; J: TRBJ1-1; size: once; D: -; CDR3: CASSDRTEAFF; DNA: TGTGCCAGTAGTGACAGAACTGAAGCTTTCTTT
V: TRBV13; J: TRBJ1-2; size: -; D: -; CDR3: CASSSPRGYTF; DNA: TGTGCCAGCAGCTCCCCCCGGGGCTACACCTTC
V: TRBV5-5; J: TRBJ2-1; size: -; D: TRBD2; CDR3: CASSLAPTSGHEQFF; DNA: TGTGCCAGCAGCTTGGCCCCGACTAGCGGGCATGAGCAGTTCTTC
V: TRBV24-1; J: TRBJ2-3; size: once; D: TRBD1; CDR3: CATSAPGQGTDTQYF; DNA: TGTGCCACCAGTGCCCCGGGACAGGGAACAGATACGCAGTATTTT
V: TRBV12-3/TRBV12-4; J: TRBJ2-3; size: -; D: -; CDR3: CASSSGDTQYF; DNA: TGTGCCAGCAGTTCCGGAGATACGCAGTATTTT